This entry features one T cell receptor beta chain sequence. It lacks a known antigen. No base qualities exist here, and no much larger clone lies one base off it. This entry comes from a study of T cells in localized non-small cell lung cancer (TCRdb year 2020). About the full investigation: The study examined T cell repertoires in 200 to 300 patients with early-stage NSCLC and compared tumors with uninvolved tumor-adjacent lungs. NSCLC patients had a mean age of roughly 69 years, and more than 120 were male and over 85 female. The cohort comprised approximately 240 treatment-naïve NSCLC patients with resected, localized lung tumors. The full study reports these points: Uninvolved tumor-adjacent lung showed the highest T cell clonality, higher than tumor, which suggests more focused antigenic responses in the adjacent lung. Because the study design was exploratory, TCR variables were selected using unadjusted p-values without false-discovery rate correction. Because multi-region sequencing of the tumors was not done, intratumor heterogeneity could not be ruled out. A median of around 57 of the top 100 tumor clones were detected in paired uninvolved adjacent lung, and 28 of these tumor clones were also found among the top 100 clones of the paired uninvolved adjacent lung. Higher T cell density in blood was associated with longer overall survival, whereas higher clonality in adjacent lung was associated with shorter survival.

The immunoSEQ Assay was used to sequence TCR beta CDR3 regions from DNA. In the paper's pipeline: To compute T cell density, TCR beta template counts were normalized to usable DNA, which was estimated by amplifying housekeeping genes. Richness was estimated using the preseqR package, with extrapolation to 400,000 templates for PBMC samples and to 120,000 templates for tissue samples. Clonality was defined by subtracting Pielou's evenness from one. Tissue-enriched TCRs were identified by differential abundance testing using productive amino-acid clonotypes, minimum total count 5 and alpha 0.1. The Jaccard Index and the Morisita Overlap Index were used to measure how much the repertoires overlapped between compartments. GLIPH clustered TCR beta CDR3s with public tetramer-defined viral CDR3s; viral motifs required at least three viral sequences plus V-gene enrichment. TCRdb holds this immuneACCESS table with in-frame rearrangements only. Some clones are missing; in checked studies, unresolved V genes explain under half, and the rest has no known cause. V and J calls and clone size are given by that table; D and trimming were obtained from the DNA. Here the sample has about 72,000 clones; 84% occur a single time. The ten top clones hold roughly 14% of the sample.

CDR1 is given as MGHRA and CDR2 as YSYEKL, both from the germline V gene. Trimming leaves V shorter by 3 bases and J shorter by 6 bases, with the junction holding 18 bases beyond the gene matches. The CDR3 runs 19 amino acids, cysteine and phenylalanine included. CDR3 DNA is the only sequence kept; it has 57 bases, read in frame from the first base. At diagnosis, tumor, uninvolved tumor-adjacent lung and peripheral blood were collected and then preserved as a mix of FFPE and fresh-frozen material. For TCR repertoire profiling, blood samples were analyzed as peripheral blood mononuclear cells. Recombination joined TRBV4-1 with TRBJ1-4; 8 middle bases align to TRBD1. This sequence originates from a female donor at least 60 years old with stage I lung adenocarcinoma. Sequencing was performed on peripheral blood, taken before any cancer treatment. The CDR3 protein sequence reads: CASSQVGQRKPGGHEKLFF. The sequence in DNA is TGCGCCAGCAGCCAGGTCGGACAGCGCAAGCCAGGGGGCCATGAAAAACTGTTTTTT.